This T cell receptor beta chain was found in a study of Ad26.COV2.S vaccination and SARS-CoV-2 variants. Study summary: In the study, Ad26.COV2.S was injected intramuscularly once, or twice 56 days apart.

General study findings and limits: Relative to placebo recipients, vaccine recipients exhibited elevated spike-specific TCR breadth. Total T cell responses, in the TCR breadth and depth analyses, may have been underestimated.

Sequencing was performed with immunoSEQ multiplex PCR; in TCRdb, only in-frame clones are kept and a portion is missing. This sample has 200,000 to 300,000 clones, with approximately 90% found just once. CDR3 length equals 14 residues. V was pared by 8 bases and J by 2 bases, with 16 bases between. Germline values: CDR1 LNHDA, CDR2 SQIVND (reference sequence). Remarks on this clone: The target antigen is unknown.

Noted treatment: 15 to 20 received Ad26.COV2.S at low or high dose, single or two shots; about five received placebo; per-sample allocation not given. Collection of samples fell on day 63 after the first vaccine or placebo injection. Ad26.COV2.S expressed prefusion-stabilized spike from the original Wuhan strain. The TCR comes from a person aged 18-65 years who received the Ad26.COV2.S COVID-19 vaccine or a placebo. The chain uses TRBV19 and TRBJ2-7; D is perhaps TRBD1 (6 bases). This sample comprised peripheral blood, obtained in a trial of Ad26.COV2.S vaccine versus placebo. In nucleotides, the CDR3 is TGTGCCAGTGCCCTAGGGGGTGTTCCCTACGAGCAGTACTTC. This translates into CASALGGVPYEQYF.